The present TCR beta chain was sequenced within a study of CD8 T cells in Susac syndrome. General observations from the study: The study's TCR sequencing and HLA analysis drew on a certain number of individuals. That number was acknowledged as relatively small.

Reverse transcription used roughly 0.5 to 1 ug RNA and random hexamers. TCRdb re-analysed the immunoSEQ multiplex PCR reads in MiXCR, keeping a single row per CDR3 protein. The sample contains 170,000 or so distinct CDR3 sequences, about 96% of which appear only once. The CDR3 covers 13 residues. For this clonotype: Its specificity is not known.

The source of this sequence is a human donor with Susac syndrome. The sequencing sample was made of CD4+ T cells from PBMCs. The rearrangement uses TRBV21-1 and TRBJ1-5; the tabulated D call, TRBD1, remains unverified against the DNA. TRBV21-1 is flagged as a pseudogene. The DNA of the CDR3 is TGTGCCAGCAGGGGACAGGGAAAACAGCCCCAGCATTTT. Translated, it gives CASRGQGKQPQHF.